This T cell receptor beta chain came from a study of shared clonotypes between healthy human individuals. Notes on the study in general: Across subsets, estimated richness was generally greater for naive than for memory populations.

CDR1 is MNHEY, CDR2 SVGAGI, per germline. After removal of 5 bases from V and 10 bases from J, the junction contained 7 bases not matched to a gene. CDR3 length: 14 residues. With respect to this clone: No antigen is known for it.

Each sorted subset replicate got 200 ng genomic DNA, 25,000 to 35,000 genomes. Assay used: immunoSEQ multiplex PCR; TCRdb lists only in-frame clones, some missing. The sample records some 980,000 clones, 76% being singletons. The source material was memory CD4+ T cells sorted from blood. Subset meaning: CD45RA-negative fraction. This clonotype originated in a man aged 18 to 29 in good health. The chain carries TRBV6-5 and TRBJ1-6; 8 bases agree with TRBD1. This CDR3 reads CASSEYRGTSPLHF. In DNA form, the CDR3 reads TGTGCCAGCAGTGAATACAGGGGGACATCACCCCTCCACTTT.